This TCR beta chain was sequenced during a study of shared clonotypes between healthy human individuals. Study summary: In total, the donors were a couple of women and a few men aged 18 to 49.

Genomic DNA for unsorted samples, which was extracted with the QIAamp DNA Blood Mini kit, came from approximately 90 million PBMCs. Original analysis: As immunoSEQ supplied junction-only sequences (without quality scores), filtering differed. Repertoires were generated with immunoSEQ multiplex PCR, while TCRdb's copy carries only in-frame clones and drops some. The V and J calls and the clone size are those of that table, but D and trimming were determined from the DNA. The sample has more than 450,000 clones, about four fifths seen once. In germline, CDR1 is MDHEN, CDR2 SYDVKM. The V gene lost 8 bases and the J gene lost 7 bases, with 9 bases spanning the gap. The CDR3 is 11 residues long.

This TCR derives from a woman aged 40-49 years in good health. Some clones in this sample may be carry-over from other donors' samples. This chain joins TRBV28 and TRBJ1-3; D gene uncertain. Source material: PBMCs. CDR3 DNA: TGTGCCAGCTCAGAGTGGAACACCATATATTTT. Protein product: CASSEWNTIYF. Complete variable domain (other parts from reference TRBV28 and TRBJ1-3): DVKVTQSSRYLVKRTGEKVFLECVQDMDHENMFWYRQDPGLGLRLIYFSYDVKMKEKGDIPEGYSVSREKKERFSLILESASTNQTSMYLCASSEWNTIYFGEGSWLTVV.